The TCR beta chain described here comes from a study of CD8+ T cells in alopecia areata. For the study at large: Using the percentage of affected scalp area, treated patients' severity was scored.

As concerns this clone: The target antigen is unknown.

Investigators isolated RNA and reverse transcribed it into cDNA to act as the sequencing template. The data were produced by immunoSEQ multiplex PCR, yet TCRdb's version contains in-frame clones alone and is incomplete. The sample records 150,000 to 200,000 clones, about two thirds being singletons. Germline assignment: CDR1 LNHNV and CDR2 YYDKDF (reference sequence). CDR3 length: 12 residues. Trimming took 0 bases from V and 11 from J, leaving 8 bases between them. Study observations and caveats: Compared with normal scalp, lesional scalp had higher clonality and more expanded CD8+ clones. Normal skin's resident alphabeta T cells are also sequenced in scalp samples. Among the top 100, expanded CD8+ clones were significantly decreased by tofacitinib, as was scalp clonality.

Treatment reported: oral pan-JAK inhibitor, 5-10 mg twice daily. The receptor was derived from a human donor with alopecia areata. V usage is TRBV15 and J usage is TRBJ1-5; maybe TRBD1 (5 bases). This specimen consisted of CD4+ T cells sorted from blood, obtained at week 4, from a patient treated with tofacitinib. CDR3 region: CATSRDRGAQHF. The CDR3 region has the DNA TGTGCCACCAGCAGAGATCGGGGGGCCCAGCATTTT. The full variable domain, its missing parts supplied by reference TRBV15 and TRBJ1-5, is DAMVIQNPRYQVTQFGKPVTLSCSQTLNHNVMYWYQQKSSQAPKLLFHYYDKDFNNEADTPDNFQSRRPNTSFCFLDIRSPGLGDTAMYLCATSRDRGAQHFGDGTRLSIL.